The clone carrying this T cell receptor beta chain was observed a handful of times. No antigen is known for it. Germline V gene data show CDR1 as SNHLY and CDR2 as FYNNEI. V lost 1 base to trimming and J lost 4 bases, with 10 bases between them. This CDR3 has 14 amino acids. The time point here: pre-sensitization, week 0. Treatment defined: therapeutic diphenylcyclopropenone sensitization with weekly scalp DPC. The study used a library that attached unique molecular identifiers to individual cDNA molecules. Original handling: The median was around 91,000 TCRs per sample, ranging roughly 23,224 to 690,600. In TCRdb, the RACE reads were re-called with MiXCR into one record per CDR3 protein. For this entry, the V and J calls and clone size follow TCRdb and not the study's own pipeline. Of 300,000 to 450,000 distinct CDR3 sequences listed, 4% to 6% are singletons. The data belong to a study of human T cells and chemical hapten exposure. General observations from the study: After DPC sensitization, TCRs above 1 in 1000 frequency showed no change. Versus controls, expanded TCRs had significantly more large CDR3 similarity clusters.

This chain joins TRBV2 and TRBJ1-2; D ambiguous. This specimen was whole blood, taken in connection with sensitization to the hapten diphenylcyclopropenone (DPC). The TCR sequence derives from a woman aged 50 to 65 with alopecia areata. Some clones in this sample may be carry-over from other donors' samples. CDR3 protein: CASSEGNTFYGYTF. The DNA of the CDR3 is TGTGCCAGCAGTGAAGGAAACACCTTCTATGGCTACACCTTC.